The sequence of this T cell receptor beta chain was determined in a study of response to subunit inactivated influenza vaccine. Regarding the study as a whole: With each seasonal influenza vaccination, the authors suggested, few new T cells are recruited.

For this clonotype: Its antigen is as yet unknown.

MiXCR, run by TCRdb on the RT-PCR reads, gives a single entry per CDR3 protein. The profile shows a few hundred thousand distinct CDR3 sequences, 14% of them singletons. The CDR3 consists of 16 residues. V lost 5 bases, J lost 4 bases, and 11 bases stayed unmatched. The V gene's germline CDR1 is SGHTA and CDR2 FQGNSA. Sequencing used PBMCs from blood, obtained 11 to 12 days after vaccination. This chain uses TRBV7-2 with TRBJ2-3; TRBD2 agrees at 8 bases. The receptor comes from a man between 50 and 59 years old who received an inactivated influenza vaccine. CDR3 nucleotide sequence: TGTGCCAGCAGCCGCTGGCGGGGGGCGAGAGCAGATACGCAGTATTTT. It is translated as CASSRWRGARADTQYF. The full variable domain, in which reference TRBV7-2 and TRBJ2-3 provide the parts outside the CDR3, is GAGVSQSPSNKVTEKGKDVELRCDPISGHTALYWYRQSLGQGLEFLIYFQGNSAPDKSGLPSDRFSAERTGGSVSTLTIQRTQQEDSAVYLCASSRWRGARADTQYFGPGTRLTVL.